This paragraph covers one TCR beta chain sequence. This table comes from immunoSEQ multiplex PCR, and its TCRdb copy is limited to in-frame clones, with some not included. The profile covers roughly 27,000 clones, with around nine tenths appearing a single time and approximately 5.9% taken by the ten largest. In germline, CDR1 is MRHNA, CDR2 SNTAGT. The CDR3 length is 16 residues. Between the trimmed V and J ends, which lost 2 bases and 4 bases, there was a span of 15 bases. These data are taken from a study of blood T cell repertoires in COVID-19. The sample was peripheral blood. The TCR was taken from a human donor in a cohort sampled during active COVID-19. V and J are TRBV6-4 and TRBJ2-1; D might be TRBD2 (5 bases). The CDR3 protein is CASSDTRRRQYNEQFF. The CDR3, as DNA: TGTGCCAGCAGTGACACTAGGAGGAGGCAATACAATGAGCAGTTCTTC.